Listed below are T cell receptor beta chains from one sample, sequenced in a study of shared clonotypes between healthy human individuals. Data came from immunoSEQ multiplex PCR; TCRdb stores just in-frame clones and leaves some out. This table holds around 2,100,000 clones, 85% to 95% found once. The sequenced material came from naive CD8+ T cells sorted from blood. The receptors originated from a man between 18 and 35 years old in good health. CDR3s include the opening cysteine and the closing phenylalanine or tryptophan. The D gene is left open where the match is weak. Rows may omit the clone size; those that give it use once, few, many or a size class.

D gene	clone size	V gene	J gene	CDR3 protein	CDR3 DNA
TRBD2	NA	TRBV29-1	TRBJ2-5	CSVDLAGGETQYF	TGCAGCGTTGACTTAGCGGGAGGGGAGACCCAGTACTTC
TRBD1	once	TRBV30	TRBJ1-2	CAWTRGDSNYGYTF	TGTGCCTGGACCCGAGGGGACAGTAACTATGGCTACACCTTC
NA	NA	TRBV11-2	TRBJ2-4	CASSFSSDIQYF	TGTGCCAGCAGCTTTAGTTCGGACATTCAGTACTTC
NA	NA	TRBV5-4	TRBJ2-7	CASSSRGYGYEQYF	TGTGCCAGCAGCTCCAGGGGATACGGCTACGAGCAGTACTTC
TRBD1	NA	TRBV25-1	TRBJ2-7	CASASWGTESSYEQYF	TGTGCCAGCGCCTCCTGGGGGACAGAGAGCTCCTACGAGCAGTACTTC
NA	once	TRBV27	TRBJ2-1	CASSFLGENEQFF	TGTGCCAGCAGTTTTTTAGGGGAAAATGAGCAGTTCTTC
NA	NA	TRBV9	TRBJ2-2	CASSAYRVTNTGELFF	TGTGCCAGCAGCGCTTACAGGGTTACGAACACCGGGGAGCTGTTTTTT
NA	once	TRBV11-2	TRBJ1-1	CASSLAGLNTEAFF	TGTGCCAGCAGCTTAGCAGGGCTGAACACTGAAGCTTTCTTT
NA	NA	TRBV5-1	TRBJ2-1	CASSVELALRYNEQFF	TGCGCCAGCAGCGTGGAACTAGCCCTCCGCTACAATGAGCAGTTCTTC
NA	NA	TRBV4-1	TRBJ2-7	CASSQVAPGAAYEQYF	TGCGCCAGCAGCCAAGTAGCACCCGGGGCGGCCTACGAGCAGTACTTC
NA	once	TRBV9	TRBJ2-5	CASSVDGRGLETQYF	TGTGCCAGCAGCGTAGACGGGAGAGGTTTAGAGACCCAGTACTTC
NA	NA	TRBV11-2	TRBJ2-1	CASSSAPWSEQFF	TGTGCCAGCAGCTCCGCCCCGTGGAGTGAGCAGTTCTTC
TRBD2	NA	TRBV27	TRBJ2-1	CASKTSGYGYNEQFF	TGTGCCAGCAAGACTAGCGGGTACGGATACAATGAGCAGTTCTTC
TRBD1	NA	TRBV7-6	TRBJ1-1	CASSEPGQATEAFF	TGTGCCAGCAGCGAACCGGGACAGGCCACTGAAGCTTTCTTT
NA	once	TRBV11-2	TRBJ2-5	CASSLGAQETQYF	TGTGCCAGCAGCTTAGGGGCCCAAGAGACCCAGTACTTC
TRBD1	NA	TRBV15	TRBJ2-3	CATSRESGTGKSTDTQYF	TGTGCCACCAGCAGAGAGTCCGGGACAGGGAAAAGCACAGATACGCAGTATTTT
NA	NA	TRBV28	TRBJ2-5	CASSLLVGTETQYF	TGTGCCAGCAGTTTATTAGTGGGGACGGAGACCCAGTACTTC
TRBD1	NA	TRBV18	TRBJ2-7	CASSPGQEVLSRDF	TGTGCCAGCTCACCGGGACAGGAAGTCTTGAGTCGGGACTTC
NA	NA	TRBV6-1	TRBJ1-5	CASSDRTATFNQPQHF	TGTGCCAGCAGTGACCGGACGGCAACATTCAATCAGCCCCAGCATTTT
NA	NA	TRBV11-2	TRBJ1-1	CASSFGGLWTEAFF	TGTGCCAGCAGCTTCGGGGGGCTGTGGACTGAAGCTTTCTTT
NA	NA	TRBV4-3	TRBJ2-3	CASSPENGVPTDTQYF	TGCGCCAGCAGCCCCGAGAACGGAGTTCCCACAGATACGCAGTATTTT
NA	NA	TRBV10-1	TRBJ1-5	CASSELPGGQPQHF	TGCGCCAGCAGTGAGTTGCCGGGCGGTCAGCCCCAGCATTTT
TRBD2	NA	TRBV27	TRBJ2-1	CASSLSSGETYNEQFF	TGTGCCAGCAGTTTATCTAGCGGGGAGACCTACAATGAGCAGTTCTTC
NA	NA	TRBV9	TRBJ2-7	CASSDTGTPSYEQYF	TGTGCCAGCAGCGATACCGGGACACCATCCTACGAGCAGTACTTC
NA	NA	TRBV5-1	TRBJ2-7	CASSLSGEQYF	TGCGCCAGCAGCTTGTCTGGTGAGCAGTACTTC
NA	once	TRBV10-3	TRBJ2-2	CAISEGQLSGELFF	TGTGCCATCAGTGAGGGACAGCTGTCAGGGGAGCTGTTTTTT
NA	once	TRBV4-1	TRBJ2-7	CASSHIPPHEQYF	TGCGCCAGCAGCCACATACCTCCACACGAGCAGTACTTC
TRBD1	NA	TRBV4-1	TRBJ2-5	CASSQGEDRAYETQYF	TGCGCCAGCAGCCAAGGGGAAGACAGGGCATACGAGACCCAGTACTTC
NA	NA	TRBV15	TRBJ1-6	CATTEDSSYNSPLHF	TGTGCCACGACGGAAGACAGTTCCTATAATTCACCCCTCCACTTT
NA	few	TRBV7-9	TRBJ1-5	CASSLDHNQPQHF	TGTGCCAGCAGCTTAGATCACAATCAGCCCCAGCATTTT
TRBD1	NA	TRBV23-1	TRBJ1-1	CASSQLRDRNTEAFF	TGCGCCAGCAGTCAGCTCCGGGACAGGAACACTGAAGCTTTCTTT
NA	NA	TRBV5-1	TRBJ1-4	CASSPRRGRDEKLFF	TGCGCCAGCAGCCCGCGGCGGGGGAGGGATGAAAAACTGTTTTTT
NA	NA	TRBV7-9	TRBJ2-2	CASGGTEQVNTGELFF	TGTGCCAGCGGGGGGACTGAGCAGGTCAACACCGGGGAGCTGTTTTTT
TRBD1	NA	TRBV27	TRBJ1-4	CASSLSGQGSEKLFF	TGTGCCAGCAGTTTATCGGGACAGGGAAGTGAAAAACTGTTTTTT
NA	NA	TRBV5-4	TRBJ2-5	CASSPGRSQETQYF	TGTGCCAGCAGCCCTGGGCGGTCCCAAGAGACCCAGTACTTC
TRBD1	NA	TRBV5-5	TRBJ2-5	CASSPQGQYQETQYF	TGTGCCAGCAGCCCACAGGGACAGTACCAAGAGACCCAGTACTTC
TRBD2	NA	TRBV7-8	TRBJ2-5	CASSLWREGGLRETQYF	TGTGCCAGCAGCTTATGGCGGGAGGGAGGGCTACGGGAGACCCAGTACTTC
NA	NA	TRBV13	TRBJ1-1	CASGLGAVPEAFF	TGTGCCAGCGGACTAGGGGCGGTGCCTGAAGCTTTCTTT
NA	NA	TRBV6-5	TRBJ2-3	CASSLGGGSTDTQYF	TGTGCCAGCAGCCTGGGGGGCGGGAGCACAGATACGCAGTATTTT
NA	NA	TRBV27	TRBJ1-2	CASMSGEGYGYTF	TGTGCCAGCATGTCGGGGGAGGGCTATGGCTACACCTTC
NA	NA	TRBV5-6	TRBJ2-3	CASSHGPQAQYF	TGTGCCAGCAGCCATGGGCCACAAGCGCAGTATTTT
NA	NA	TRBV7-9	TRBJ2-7	CASSLRAYEQYF	TGTGCCAGCAGCCTACGGGCCTACGAGCAGTACTTC
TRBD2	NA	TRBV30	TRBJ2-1	CAWSVVGGSEQFF	TGTGCCTGGAGTGTAGTCGGCGGGAGTGAGCAGTTCTTC
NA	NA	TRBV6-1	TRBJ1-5	CASSEWQGRNQPQHF	TGTGCCAGCAGTGAATGGCAGGGACGCAATCAGCCCCAGCATTTT
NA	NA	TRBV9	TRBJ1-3	CASSVQVNSGNTIYF	TGTGCCAGCAGCGTCCAGGTTAACTCTGGAAACACCATATATTTT
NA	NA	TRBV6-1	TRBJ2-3	CASKEPPWDTQYF	TGTGCCAGCAAAGAGCCCCCCTGGGATACGCAGTATTTT
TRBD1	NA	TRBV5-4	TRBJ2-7	CASSLTGGYLSYEQYF	TGTGCCAGCAGCTTGACAGGGGGCTACCTCTCCTACGAGCAGTACTTC
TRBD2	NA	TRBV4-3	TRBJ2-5	CASSSRLAGQETQYF	TGCGCCAGCAGCTCCAGACTAGCGGGACAAGAGACCCAGTACTTC
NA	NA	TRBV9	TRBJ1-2	CASSVGSYGYTF	TGTGCCAGCAGCGTCGGCAGCTATGGCTACACCTTC
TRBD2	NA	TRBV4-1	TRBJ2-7	CASSQDHTSGSRYEQYF	TGCGCCAGCAGCCAAGATCATACTAGCGGGAGCAGGTACGAGCAGTACTTC
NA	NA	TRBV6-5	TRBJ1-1	CASSYSPSGSYTEAFF	TGTGCCAGCAGTTACTCCCCCTCGGGTTCCTACACTGAAGCTTTCTTT
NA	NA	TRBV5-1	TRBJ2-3	CASSLGSGDLDTQYF	TGCGCCAGCAGCTTGGGGTCCGGGGACCTAGATACGCAGTATTTT
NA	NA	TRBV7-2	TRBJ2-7	CASSSSTIKAGEQYF	TGTGCCAGCAGCTCGTCGACGATAAAGGCGGGCGAGCAGTACTTC
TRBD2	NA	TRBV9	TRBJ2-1	CASSVDPGGGNEQFF	TGTGCCAGCAGCGTAGACCCTGGGGGGGGCAATGAGCAGTTCTTC
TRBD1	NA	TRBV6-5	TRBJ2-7	CASSYSGQGNEQYF	TGTGCCAGCAGTTACTCGGGACAGGGAAACGAGCAGTACTTC